This note documents a single T cell receptor beta chain sequence. Its target is unknown. This record comes from a study of vaccination and CD4 T cells after COVID-19. As for the study in general: As control conditions, cultures were given either a CEFX pool serving as positive control, an HIV-1 Nef pool, or no peptide at all. General study results and limits: Among reactive clones from convalescent patients, a median around 84% appeared only post-vaccination.

The Oncomine TCR Beta short-read assay was applied to DNA of cultured CD4+ T cells. The authors extracted genomic DNA from cultured CD4+ T cells. One entry per CDR3 protein results from TCRdb running MiXCR on the PCR reads. This sample yields around 10,000 distinct CDR3 sequences, of which around a third are seen a single time; 22% belongs to the top ten. Indicated treatment: roughly ten-day PBMC culture with coronavirus spike peptide pools or control peptides (ViraFEST assay). Samples of CD4+ T cells were obtained from the unexposed donor before the COVID-19 pandemic (2011-2018). Antigen-specific T cell expansion with peptide pools preceded TCR sequencing in the ViraFEST approach. Following a culture period (approximately 9 days), negative selection was used to isolate CD4+ T cells. This clonotype originated in a human donor in good health. Sequencing input: CD4+ T cells from blood, cultured in vitro.

Here the CDR3 DNA reads TGTGCCAGCAGCCCGCGGGGTCTGGGACTAGCGGGGCCGAACACCGGGGAGCTGTTTTTT. It codes for CASSPRGLGLAGPNTGELFF. This chain links TRBV4-2 with TRBJ2-2; 13 positions match TRBD2. Germline values: CDR1 LGHNA, CDR2 YNFKEQ. The CDR3 has 20 residues. After removal of 4 bases from V and 0 bases from J, the junction contained 11 bases not matched to a gene.